This T cell receptor beta chain was found in a study of beta chain features in type 1 diabetes. The germline gives CDR1 SGDLS, CDR2 YYNGEE. This CDR3 has 17 residues. With 3 bases clipped from V and 4 bases from J, the junction kept 12 bases outside the gene matches. The authors reverse transcribed all of the isolated RNA, so sequencing captured expressed TCRB transcripts. Around 3.57 million reads was the average for naive, central memory and regulatory T cell samples. Sequencing was performed with immunoSEQ multiplex PCR; in TCRdb, only in-frame clones are kept and a portion is missing. Of approximately 160,000 clones in the sample, approximately 8.1% were seen once.

This rearrangement joins TRBV9 to TRBJ1-4, with TRBD1 identical over 7 bases. The specimen was central memory CD4+ T cells from blood. This receptor was obtained from a young man in good health. The CDR3 reads CASSGDTGEAFNEKLFF. Here the CDR3 DNA reads TGTGCCAGCAGCGGGGATACAGGGGAAGCTTTTAATGAAAAACTGTTTTTT.